A selection of T cell receptor beta chains follows, all from one sample in a study of blood T cell repertoires in COVID-19. TCRdb's copy holds only in-frame clones and misses some; the assay was immunoSEQ multiplex PCR. The repertoire holds just over 650,000 clones, around 89% seen once, with under 0.3% in the top ten. The sample was peripheral blood. These receptors were taken from a woman between 18 and 29 years old with acute or convalescent COVID-19. CDR3s include the opening cysteine and the closing phenylalanine or tryptophan. D genes are given only for firm matches. Size is omitted from some rows. Given values are once, few, many or a class for expanded clones.

D gene	V gene	clone size	J gene	CDR3 protein	CDR3 DNA
TRBD1	TRBV5-1	NA	TRBJ2-2	CASSRTGAGELFF	TGCGCCAGCAGTCGGACAGGTGCCGGGGAGCTGTTTTTT
NA	TRBV12-2	NA	TRBJ1-1	CASRCPGQINSNTEAFF	TGTGCAAGTCGCTGTCCGGGACAGATAAACTCGAACACTGAAGCTTTCTTT
NA	TRBV5-1	NA	TRBJ1-1	CASSPNLNTEAFF	TGCGCCAGCAGCCCAAATTTGAACACTGAAGCTTTCTTT
NA	TRBV5-1	NA	TRBJ1-1	CASSISGLGNTEAFF	TGCGCCAGCAGCATTTCGGGACTGGGTAACACTGAAGCTTTCTTT
NA	TRBV28	NA	TRBJ1-5	CASTSVGLPQHF	TGTGCCAGCACCTCGGTTGGTTTGCCCCAGCATTTT
TRBD1	TRBV9	NA	TRBJ1-2	CASSVGRQGEYRGYTF	TGTGCCAGCAGCGTAGGTCGGCAGGGGGAGTATCGTGGCTACACCTTC
NA	TRBV6-5	once	TRBJ2-1	CASSFGASYNEQFF	TGTGCCAGCAGTTTTGGGGCATCCTACAATGAGCAGTTCTTC
NA	TRBV15	NA	TRBJ1-2	CATSRGAQDRYTF	TGTGCCACCAGCAGGGGTGCCCAGGATCGCTACACCTTC
TRBD1	TRBV10-3	NA	TRBJ1-1	CAIREAGTGGTEAFF	TGTGCCATCCGAGAAGCAGGGACAGGGGGCACTGAAGCTTTCTTT
NA	TRBV11-2	NA	TRBJ1-4	CASSSLARGNEKLFF	TGTGCCAGCAGCTCTCTAGCGCGGGGGAATGAAAAACTGTTTTTT
NA	TRBV2	NA	TRBJ2-2	CASRRTENTGELFF	TGTGCCAGCAGGAGGACAGAGAACACCGGGGAGCTGTTTTTT
TRBD1	TRBV11-3	NA	TRBJ1-6	CASFSSPGQGKGYNSPLHF	TGTGCCAGCTTTAGTTCCCCGGGACAGGGGAAAGGTTATAATTCACCCCTCCACTTT
NA	TRBV28	NA	TRBJ1-2	CASSLFQLVYGYTF	TGTGCCAGCAGTTTATTCCAATTAGTCTATGGCTACACCTTC
TRBD1	TRBV24-1	NA	TRBJ2-2	CATGRTGQNTGELFF	TGTGCCACCGGAAGGACAGGGCAGAACACCGGGGAGCTGTTTTTT
TRBD2	TRBV30	NA	TRBJ2-3	CAWNGGNPDTQYF	TGTGCCTGGAACGGGGGGAATCCAGATACGCAGTATTTT
TRBD2	TRBV6-5	NA	TRBJ2-7	CASSQLAGTYEQYF	TGTGCCAGCAGTCAACTAGCGGGAACCTACGAGCAGTACTTC
TRBD1	TRBV24-1	NA	TRBJ2-7	CATSDPFGAGGNEQYF	TGTGCCACCAGTGACCCTTTTGGGGCAGGGGGAAACGAGCAGTACTTC
TRBD1	TRBV9	NA	TRBJ1-1	CASSRTGGSVEAFF	TGTGCCAGCAGCCGGACAGGGGGCTCGGTTGAAGCTTTCTTT
TRBD2	TRBV9	NA	TRBJ2-1	CASSVGISGENNEQFF	TGTGCCAGCAGCGTAGGAATTAGCGGGGAAAACAATGAGCAGTTCTTC
TRBD1	TRBV29-1	NA	TRBJ1-2	CSVEGPGQGRYGYTF	TGCAGCGTTGAGGGACCGGGACAGGGTAGATATGGCTACACCTTC
TRBD1	TRBV5-4	NA	TRBJ1-1	CASSSRTGTNTEAFF	TGTGCCAGCAGCTCCCGGACAGGTACCAACACTGAAGCTTTCTTT
NA	TRBV3-1/TRBV3-2	once	TRBJ2-5	CASSQAQEQETQYF	TGTGCCAGCAGCCAAGCCCAGGAACAAGAGACCCAGTACTTC